The present T cell receptor (beta chain) was sequenced within a study of cytomegalovirus exposure and HLA in healthy donors listed by TCRdb under 2017. For the wider study: In an earlier analysis of approximately 500 of the donors, roughly 300 Gb of sequence data and some 100 million unique TCR beta sequences from about 179 million T cells were reported. An early release covering some 640 HLA-typed donors comprised about 310 gigabases of sequencing data and tens of millions of unique TCR sequences. Of the approximately 370 genotyped donors, 81% were placed in the genetic ancestry cluster associated with self-reported Caucasian donors. The aim of the study was to test whether cataloging public T cell receptors could identify signatures of past pathogen exposure. Using immunosequencing, the study profiled T cell repertoires from around 680 subjects and related those repertoires to cytomegalovirus serostatus. Along with the approximately 620-subject first cohort, a separate validation cohort of over a hundred different subjects was used. To predict cytomegalovirus infection status, the study combined high-throughput TCR immunosequencing, statistical association of individual TCRs with disease status, and machine learning. A later analysis re-analyzed previously published TCR beta repertoires from roughly 600 donors and added high-resolution HLA genotyping to study TCR occurrence patterns. The later analysis used no new phenotypic data to find candidate immune exposures, relying instead on TCR beta sequences and their occurrence across donors. An earlier analysis of 587 of the donors used high-throughput TCR beta sequencing to judge whether each TCR beta V gene segment behaved as functional or pseudogenic. Donor age, sex, ethnicity and CMV serostatus were compiled alongside the repertoire data. A later genetic analysis used genome-wide SNP genotypes for about 60% of the roughly 700 donors, treating that subset as a discovery cohort. Every repertoire in the discovery cohort had been generated on one and the same sequencing platform. Both class I and class II loci were covered by HLA typing, at four-digit resolution. The number of donors typed differed by locus, with about 629-630 for A, B, C, DRB1 and DQB1, 522 for DQA1, under 610 for DPA1, and around 430 for DPB1. Several DR-DQ haplotypes were treated as single units for association and clustering because of strong linkage in the cohort. Among 398 genotyped donors of the cohort, an average of about 240,000 unique TCR beta nucleotide sequences were sequenced per donor, about a sixth of them non-productive. General study outcomes and caveats: A group of highly shared sequence variants was considered likely to be a technical artifact of the sequencing pipeline. An association between a missense DCLRE1C variant and V-gene and J-gene trimming of TCR beta chains was found in a later genetic analysis and replicated in an independent cohort. While some public TCRs were present in many individuals, most TCR sequences turned up only very rarely across donors. The study gave a list of 150 to 200 TCR beta chains associated with cytomegalovirus. Because counts were too low, seventeen rarely observed V segments, including chromosome 9 orphons, were excluded from the earlier analysis of under 650 of the donors. In this cohort, only TCR beta chains were sequenced, and detectable features were limited by the absence of alpha or paired-chain data. Broadly in line with IMGT annotations, most TCR beta V segments showed up in productive rearrangements about 90% or about 30% of the time in an earlier analysis of several hundred of the donors. Some IMGT-functional V segments, including TRBV6-2 and TRBV6-3, could not be told apart with the 87-base-pair reads, so those segments were excluded. The only immune exposure information available for the cohort was CMV serostatus. Because HLA typing was unavailable for some donors at each locus, only the typed subset was used in association tests. The presence/absence analyses assumed that sequencing depth was roughly uniform across donors, and that assumption may not be true. According to a later analysis, parvovirus B19, influenza, CMV and Epstein-Barr virus appeared linked to several top co-occurrence clusters. Three of the identified cytomegalovirus-associated TCR beta chains were confirmed in vitro to be specific for cytomegalovirus antigens. Most CMV-associated TCR beta chains appeared to be HLA-restricted in a later analysis, and the HLA associations seemed to be driven largely by CMV exposure. The classifier was reported to diagnose cytomegalovirus status with high specificity and sensitivity in both the original cohort and the validation cohort. A further reported finding was that TCR beta sequences accurately predicted the HLA-A and HLA-B alleles for most subjects in the first cohort. Strong co-occurrence of HLA alleles, especially DR and DQ, made assigning TCR associations to individual alleles difficult. It was suggested by the authors that the approach could potentially be generalized to other disease states and immunological phenotypes. A later genetic analysis reported fewer N-insertions in productive TCRs among donors in an Asian-associated ancestry cluster than the roughly 700-donor mean. At a false discovery rate of 0.05, a later analysis linked some 18,000 TCR beta sequences to specific HLA alleles. Linkage disequilibrium might explain the correlated functional status among segregating V segments, but an unknown experimental factor could not be excluded. In a later analysis, TCR association rates were found to vary across HLA loci, with the most associated TCRs seen for DRB1 alleles and the fewest for HLA-C alleles. A later analysis found that HLA-associated TCR beta chains were more clonally expanded and had lower generation probabilities than equally common non-associated chains.

The germline V gene encodes CDR1 MNHEY and CDR2 SMNVEV (reference sequence). Including the terminal cysteine and phenylalanine, the CDR3 comprises 17 residues. The sequence is cut down to CDR3 DNA, 51 bases in frame from base 1. Deletion took 6 bases off V and 10 bases off J, with a span of 25 bases between the germline ends. In total, 600 or so healthy bone marrow donors made up the cohort. At the time of sampling, every cohort member was nominally healthy, though immune exposures that went unrecorded were likely present. The donor tested CMV seropositive, placing the donor among the 290 or so seropositive members of the cohort. A peripheral blood sample was provided by each donor, and peripheral blood mononuclear cells were used for TCR beta sequencing. Genomic DNA was extracted from the blood cell samples with the Qiagen DNeasy Blood Extraction Kit. In regard to this clone: The target of this receptor is not known. Qualities for individual bases were not recorded, and no much larger clone is one base off.

The protocol used for the library was the immunoSEQ multiplex PCR assay. A mixture of 60 forward primers for TCR Vbeta segments and 13 reverse primers for TCR Jbeta segments was used in the multiplex PCR. The CDR3 region of rearranged TCR beta genes was amplified from genomic DNA by a multiplex PCR assay. The Illumina HiSeq System was used to sequence the amplified TCR beta libraries as 87-base-pair reads. Processing in the source paper ran as follows. Across the 670 or so repertoires, a later analysis counted about 81 million unique TCR beta chains, 9 million to 14 million of which were shared by at least two donors. Raw reads were error-corrected and collapsed into unique sequences by a nearest-neighbor algorithm in which closely related sequences were merged to remove PCR and sequencing errors. To assign V, D and J gene segments, CDR3 sequences were aligned to IMGT reference sequences. For a sequence to be retained, a match of at least six nucleotides was required to both a V gene segment and a J gene segment. A rearrangement counted as productive if the CDR3 had no stop codons and remained in frame with V and J, and every other rearrangement counted as non-productive. Following IMGT convention, CDR3 was defined as the stretch from the second conserved V-encoded cysteine to the conserved J-encoded phenylalanine. The earlier analysis of roughly 590 of the donors excluded any sequence lacking an unambiguous match to a single V gene segment. An earlier analysis of over 450 of the donors classified V segments as functional when productive rearrangements were above 56.7% and as segregating when the standard deviation between donors was above 5%. A statistical classification framework was developed to diagnose cytomegalovirus status using the catalog of TCR beta chain sequences. V and J gene assignment, in a later analysis, came from comparing TCR nucleotide sequences with IMGT/GENE-DB human TR gene sequences. In a later analysis, CDR3 sequences and most-parsimonious VDJ recombination scenarios were assigned using the TCRdist pipeline. A later analysis defined each TCR beta chain by its CDR3 amino acid sequence plus V-gene family, and excluded reads lacking a unique V-gene family. A later analysis removed several hundred highly shared, low-generation-probability nucleotide sequences to deal with suspected cross-contamination and a sequencing artifact. A later analysis calculated a clonal expansion index for each public chain from normalized within-repertoire ranks of inferred template counts. Generation probabilities in a later analysis came from a VDJ recombination model fitted to out-of-frame rearrangements, and those results were checked against IGoR. In a later analysis, hypergeometric tests were used to score TCR-TCR, TCR-HLA and TCR-CMV co-occurrence, with a repertoire-size bias correction applied to TCR pairs. False discovery rates were estimated in a later analysis by permuting HLA or CMV assignments 20 times. In a later analysis, co-occurring TCRs were grouped with DBSCAN, and TCRdist sequence similarity was added when clustering was performed within HLA-allele-positive subsets. Co-occurrence clustering excluded repertoires with fewer than 30,000 or more than 120,000 public chains, plus five with anomalous nucleotide sharing. In TCRdb, the immuneACCESS table is reduced to in-frame sequences with V and J assigned. These tables do not hold every clone; where another copy was compared, an unresolved V gene accounts for under half, and the others remain unexplained. That table is the source of V, J and clone size, and D and trimming were worked out from the DNA. The sample includes about 150,000 clones, with roughly four fifths observed a single time. The ten largest make up approximately 5.7% of the sample.

The sample comprised PBMCs. In this chain, TRBV27 is recombined with TRBJ1-6; no D gene is confidently identified. The source is a man between 25 and 39 years old in good health and CMV-seropositive. The DNA sequence follows: TGTGCCAGCAGGACTAACTTTGCAGAAGACGCCCAATCACCCCTCCACTTT. It encodes CASRTNFAEDAQSPLHF.